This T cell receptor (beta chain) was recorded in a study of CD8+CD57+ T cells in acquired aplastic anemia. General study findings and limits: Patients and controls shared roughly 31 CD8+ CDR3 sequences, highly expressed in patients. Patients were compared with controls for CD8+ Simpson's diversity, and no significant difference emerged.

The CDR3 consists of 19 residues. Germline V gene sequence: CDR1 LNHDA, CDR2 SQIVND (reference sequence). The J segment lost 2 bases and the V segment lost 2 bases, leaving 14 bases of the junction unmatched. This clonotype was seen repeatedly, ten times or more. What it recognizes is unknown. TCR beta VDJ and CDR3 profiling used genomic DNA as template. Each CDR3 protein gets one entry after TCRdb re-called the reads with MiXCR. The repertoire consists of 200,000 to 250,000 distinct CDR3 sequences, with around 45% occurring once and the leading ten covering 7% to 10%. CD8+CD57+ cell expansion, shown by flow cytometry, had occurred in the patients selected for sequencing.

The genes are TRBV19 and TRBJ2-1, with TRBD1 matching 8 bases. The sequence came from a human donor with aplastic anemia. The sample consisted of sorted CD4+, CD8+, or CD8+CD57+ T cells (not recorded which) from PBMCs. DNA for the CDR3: TGTGCCAGTAGTATAATAGTAGGAGGGGACAGGAGCGCCTACAATGAGCAGTTCTTC. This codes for CASSIIVGGDRSAYNEQFF.